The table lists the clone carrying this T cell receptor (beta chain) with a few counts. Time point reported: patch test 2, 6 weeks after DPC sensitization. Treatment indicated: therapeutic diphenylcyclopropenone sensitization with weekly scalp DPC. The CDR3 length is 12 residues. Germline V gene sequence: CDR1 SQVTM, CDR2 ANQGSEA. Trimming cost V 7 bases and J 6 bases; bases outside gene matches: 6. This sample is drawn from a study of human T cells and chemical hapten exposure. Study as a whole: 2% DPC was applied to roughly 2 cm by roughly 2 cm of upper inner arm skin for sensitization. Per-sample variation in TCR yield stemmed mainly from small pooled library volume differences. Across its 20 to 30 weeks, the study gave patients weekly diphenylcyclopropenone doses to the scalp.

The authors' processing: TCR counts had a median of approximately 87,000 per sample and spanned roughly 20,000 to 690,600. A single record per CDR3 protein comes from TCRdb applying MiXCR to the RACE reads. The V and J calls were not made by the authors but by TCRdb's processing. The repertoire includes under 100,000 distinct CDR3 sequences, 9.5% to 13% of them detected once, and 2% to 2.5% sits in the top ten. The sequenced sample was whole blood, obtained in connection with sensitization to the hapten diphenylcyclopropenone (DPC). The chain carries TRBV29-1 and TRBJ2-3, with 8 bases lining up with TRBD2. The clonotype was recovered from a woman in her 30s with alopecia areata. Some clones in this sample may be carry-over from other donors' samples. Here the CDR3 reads CSARTSSDTQYF. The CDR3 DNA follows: TGCAGCGCCAGGACTAGCAGTGATACGCAGTATTTT.